The present entry profiles one T cell receptor beta chain with its context. Its antigen remains unidentified. The sample is drawn from a study of T cell repertoires in cytomegalovirus infection. Study as a whole: Selection of CMV epitopes for the study included recently identified HLA-C-restricted and well-studied HLA-B-restricted ones. Both CMV infection and a matching HLA type were indicated by public TCR beta signatures. Broader study findings: Dominant in the ex vivo response were TCR beta clonotypes restricted by HLA-C and specific for CMV.

V shed 0 bases and J 1 base; nucleotides not matched to a gene: 9. The CDR3 loop spans 18 amino acids. The germline V gene has CDR1 MNHNY and CDR2 SVGAGI (reference sequence). From the reads, TCRdb called clonotypes with MiXCR, one entry per CDR3 protein. The sample gives about 830,000 distinct CDR3 sequences, approximately 32% of which show up once; around 12% is in the top ten. The sample in question was cultured CD8+ T cells from PBMCs, obtained from culture after CMV antigen stimulation. This chain links TRBV6-6 with TRBJ2-3; TRBD2 aligns across 8 bases. The receptor was isolated from a human donor in good health (CMV status not recorded). Some clones in this sample may be carry-over from other donors' samples. CDR3 sequence: CASSYSSGGSSGTDTQYF. CDR3 nucleotide sequence: TGTGCCAGCAGTTACTCGAGCGGGGGCTCGAGCGGCACAGATACGCAGTATTTT.